This entry lists 8 T cell receptor beta chains sequenced from one sample in a study of shared clonotypes between healthy human individuals. Clones were sequenced by immunoSEQ multiplex PCR, and TCRdb holds only the in-frame ones, with some missing. The sample lists 2,500,000 or so clones, roughly nine tenths seen once, with about 0.13% in the top ten. Sample: naive CD4+ T cells sorted from blood. This sample's subset: CD45RA+ positively selected. The receptors come from a man between 18 and 35 years old in good health.

This clone was detected once. The rearrangement joins TRBV6-4 to TRBJ2-2; 10 bases map to TRBD1. Trimming removed 5 bases from V and 7 bases from J; junction bases left unmatched: 10. The CDR3 runs 16 residues. Looked up from germline, CDR1 is MRHNA and CDR2 is SNTAGT. The CDR3 protein is CASSRGTGDSSGELFF. CDR3 DNA: TGTGCCAGCAGTCGCGGGACAGGGGATTCAAGCGGGGAGCTGTTTTTT.

This rearrangement joins TRBV18 to TRBJ2-2, with 14 bases aligning to TRBD2. The germline V gene encodes CDR1 KGHSH and CDR2 LQKENI. Trimming took 3 bases from V and 0 from J; bases not matched to a gene: 3. CDR3 size: 18 residues. The DNA for the CDR3 is TGTGCCAGCTCACCGGGACTAGCGGGAGCCCCGAACACCGGGGAGCTGTTTTTT. Protein product: CASSPGLAGAPNTGELFF.

This chain joins TRBV9 and TRBJ1-5, with D possibly TRBD1 on 6 matching bases. CDR3 length equals 15 residues. Germline CDR1 SGDLS, CDR2 YYNGEE. V was trimmed by 3 bases and J by 0 bases, leaving 10 bases between them. The CDR3 DNA follows: TGTGCCAGCAGCGAGGGACATAATAGCAATCAGCCCCAGCATTTT. It yields the protein CASSEGHNSNQPQHF.

The chain has TRBV10-3 and TRBJ2-1; 11 bases align to TRBD2. The CDR3 consists of 16 residues. J lost 8 bases, V lost 2 bases, and 8 bases had no gene match. CDR1 ENHRY and CDR2 SYGVKD come from the germline V gene. The CDR3 DNA reads as TGTGCCATCAGTGAGGACTCCCTAGCGGGAGGCGATGAGCAGTTCTTC. Protein sequence: CAISEDSLAGGDEQFF.

This clone has just one count. The V gene is TRBV6-5, the J gene TRBJ2-1; D is ambiguous. Germline V gene lookup returns CDR1 MNHEY and CDR2 SVGAGI. Trimming stripped 3 bases from V and 6 bases from J, with 9 bases between. The CDR3 extends over 13 amino acids. In DNA, the CDR3 is TGTGCCAGCAGTTATTCCCGGCGCAATGAGCAGTTCTTC. It encodes CASSYSRRNEQFF.

Regarding this clone: Other DNA sequences in this specimen translate into the identical CDR3. This sequence joins TRBV5-1 and TRBJ2-7; the D is unclear. Germline CDR1 and CDR2: SGHRS and YFSETQ. V was clipped by 0 bases and J by 1 base, with 8 bases between them. The CDR3 is made up of 14 amino acids. The CDR3 loop reads CASSLEAGSYEQYF. DNA for the CDR3: TGCGCCAGCAGCTTGGAGGCAGGTTCCTACGAGCAGTACTTC.

V and J are TRBV4-2 and TRBJ1-6; possible D gene TRBD1, 6 bases. The germline V and J ends were trimmed by 0 bases and 9 bases, with 12 bases remaining between them. The germline gives CDR1 LGHNA, CDR2 YNFKEQ. CDR3 length equals 15 residues. The CDR3 here is CASSQDQVRGSPLHF. The CDR3 nucleotides read TGTGCCAGCAGCCAAGATCAAGTCAGGGGTTCACCCCTCCACTTT.

The chain joins TRBV30 to TRBJ2-5, with 8 bases matching TRBD1. Germline CDR1 reads GTSNPN; CDR2 reads SVGIG (reference sequence). The J segment lost 4 bases and the V segment lost 3 bases, leaving 7 bases of the junction unmatched. The CDR3 extends over 14 amino acids. The CDR3 DNA follows: TGTGCCTGGAGGTGGCAGGGGGCTGGAGAGACCCAGTACTTC. Protein product: CAWRWQGAGETQYF.